This T cell receptor beta chain was sequenced during a study of Ad26.COV2.S vaccination and SARS-CoV-2 variants. Study findings and constraints: Measurements of TCR breadth and depth may have given underestimates of the total T cell responses. Those who received the vaccine showed greater spike-specific TCR breadth than those given placebo. Similar non-spike TCR breadth was seen in vaccine and placebo recipients.

The CDR3 covers 15 residues. Trimming stripped 4 bases from V and 2 bases from J, with 14 bases between. From germline, CDR1 is MNHEY and CDR2 SMNVEV (reference sequence). Treatment noted: some 20 received Ad26.COV2.S at low or high dose, single or two shots; 5 received placebo; per-sample allocation not given. Day 63 following the first vaccine or placebo injection was when the samples were taken. The individual, an adult aged 18-55 years, was a donor in Boston. This clone was recorded only once. The antigen remains unidentified. The method was immunoSEQ multiplex PCR; TCRdb's version includes in-frame clones alone and lacks a portion of them. In the table there are around 310,000 clones, 90% of which are singletons.

This chain joins TRBV27 and TRBJ2-5, with a tentative D call TRBD1 (5 bases). The sequence came from a person aged 18-60 years who received the Ad26.COV2.S COVID-19 vaccine or a placebo. The material was peripheral blood, obtained in a trial of Ad26.COV2.S vaccine versus placebo. The CDR3 loop reads CASSSFQGSQETQYF. The DNA for the CDR3 is TGTGCCAGCAGTTCCTTCCAGGGAAGTCAAGAGACCCAGTACTTC.